Presented here are 13 T cell receptor beta chains from one specimen sequenced in a study of shared clonotypes between healthy human individuals. Generated by immunoSEQ multiplex PCR, the TCRdb table keeps only in-frame clones and is missing some. The data contain about a million clones, roughly 80% of them seen just once; the ten biggest clones take up roughly 0.9%. Material for sequencing was memory CD4+ T cells from PBMCs. As to subset: CD45RA-negative fraction. The receptors here all came from a young man in good health. Some clones in this sample may be carry-over from other donors' samples.

The chain is built from TRBV11-2 and TRBJ1-2; D uncertain. The CDR3 is 13 residues long. The germline V gene encodes CDR1 SGHAT and CDR2 FQNNGV. Trimming took off 5 bases at V and 5 bases at J, with 12 bases between the two ends. CDR3 amino acids: CASSPDPGYGYTF. In nucleotides, the CDR3 is TGTGCCAGCAGCCCGGATCCCGGGTATGGCTACACCTTC. Full variable domain (remainder filled in from reference TRBV11-2 and TRBJ1-2): EAGVAQSPRYKIIEKRQSVAFWCNPISGHATLYWYQQILGQGPKLLIQFQNNGVVDDSQLPKDRFSAERLKGVDSTLKIQPAKLEDSAVYLCASSPDPGYGYTFGSGTRLTVV.

For this clone: A far more abundant clone sits one base away, making this likely a read error. Other DNA sequences within the sample encode an identical CDR3. This sequence joins TRBV28 and TRBJ2-3; D may correspond to TRBD1 or TRBD2 (5 bases each). V was clipped by 5 bases and J by 0 bases, with 6 bases between them. This CDR3 has 13 amino acids. CDR1 is MDHEN, CDR2 SYDVKM, per germline. The CDR3 nucleotides read TGTGCCAGCAGTAGGGACAGCACAGATACGCAGTATTTT. Amino acid sequence: CASSRDSTDTQYF.

The chain uses TRBV19 and TRBJ2-2, with a weak D call TRBD1 (7 bases). Germline CDR1 is LNHDA and CDR2 is SQIVND (reference sequence). Trimming stripped 3 bases from V and 0 bases from J, with 11 bases between. The CDR3 is 16 residues long. This CDR3 is CASSMQGGSNTGELFF. CDR3 nucleotides: TGTGCCAGTAGTATGCAGGGGGGCTCGAACACCGGGGAGCTGTTTTTT.

The chain employs TRBV7-9 and TRBJ2-1; 7 bases map to TRBD2. The CDR3 sequence is 16 residues long. V gave up 5 bases and J gave up 5 bases; unmatched junction bases: 12. Germline assignment: CDR1 SEHNR and CDR2 FQNEAQ (reference sequence). The CDR3 sequence is CASSPPWGAGHNEQFF. The CDR3 nucleotides read TGTGCCAGCAGCCCCCCCTGGGGAGCGGGGCACAATGAGCAGTTCTTC.

The rearrangement links TRBV15 to TRBJ1-2; D possibly corresponds to TRBD1 (6 bases). Germline V gene data show CDR1 as LNHNV and CDR2 as YYDKDF (reference sequence). The ends were cut back, 0 bases at V and 4 bases at J, with 9 bases in the middle. There are 14 residues in the CDR3. The DNA for the CDR3 is TGTGCCACCAGCAGAGATGGAGGGGGCTATGGCTACACCTTC. It translates to CATSRDGGGYGYTF.

The J gene is TRBJ1-4, the V gene TRBV5-1, with D perhaps TRBD1 (5 bases). From germline, CDR1 is SGHRS and CDR2 YFSETQ. This CDR3 has 16 amino acids. V lost 0 bases and J lost 4, with 13 bases in between. The CDR3 region has the DNA TGCGCCAGCAGCTTGGAGTCAGGGTCGGGTAATGAAAAACTGTTTTTT. This sequence encodes CASSLESGSGNEKLFF.

The chain employs TRBV4-2 and TRBJ1-2, with 9 bases identical to TRBD1. Germline CDR1 reads LGHNA; CDR2 reads YNFKEQ. CDR3 size: 15 residues. Trimming cost V 4 bases and J 7 bases; bases outside gene matches: 10. The DNA of the CDR3 is TGTGCCAGCAGCCTCCTAAACCGGGACAGGGCTGGCTACACCTTC. This codes for CASSLLNRDRAGYTF.

This clone came up a few times. CDR3 coding DNA: TGTGCCAGCAGGGATGACGGTCAGCCCCAGCATTTT. This codes for CASRDDGQPQHF. V is TRBV2 and J is TRBJ1-5; D gene ambiguous. The V end was cut by 6 bases, the J end by 6 bases, with 9 bases between. The length of the CDR3 is 12 residues. Germline V CDR1 and CDR2: SNHLY, FYNNEI.

In this sample, this clone turned up a few times. The chain has TRBV5-1 and TRBJ2-3; no clear D. Trimming removed 4 bases from V and 2 bases from J, with 8 bases in between. CDR3 length equals 13 residues. Germline CDR1 and CDR2: SGHRS and YFSETQ. The DNA for the CDR3 is TGCGCCAGCAGCCCTCCCCTCACAGATACGCAGTATTTT. Its protein is CASSPPLTDTQYF. Together with reference TRBV5-1 and TRBJ2-3, the CDR3 gives the full variable domain: KAGVTQTPRYLIKTRGQQVTLSCSPISGHRSVSWYQQTPGQGLQFLFEYFSETQRNKGNFPGRFSGRQFSNSRSEMNVSTLELGDSALYLCASSPPLTDTQYFGPGTRLTVL.

The CDR3 DNA reads as TGTGCCAGCGGGGGAGTTTATAGCAATCAGCCCCAGCATTTT. Encoded protein: CASGGVYSNQPQHF. The V gene is TRBV6-1, the J gene TRBJ1-5, with D maybe TRBD1 (5 bases). Germline V CDR1 and CDR2: MNHNS, SASEGT. The V gene lost 8 bases and the J gene lost 0 bases, with 11 bases spanning the gap. The CDR3 is 14 residues long.

The chain has TRBV6-5 and TRBJ2-1; D possibly uses TRBD1 or TRBD2 (6 bases each). The CDR3 runs to 14 residues. Germline lookup yields CDR1 MNHEY and CDR2 SVGAGI. The ends were cut back, 6 bases at V and 9 bases at J, with 18 bases in the middle. In DNA form, the CDR3 reads TGTGCCAGCAGAGGACAAGGGGGGTTCGGTGAGCAGTTCTTC. Its translation: CASRGQGGFGEQFF.

This chain connects TRBV4-3 to TRBJ2-3; 8 bases are shared with TRBD2. J lost 4 bases, V lost 2 bases, and 5 bases had no gene match. Germline CDR1 LGHNA, CDR2 YSLEER. This CDR3 has 15 amino acids. CDR3 in DNA: TGCGCCAGCAGCCAAAGGAGCGGGAGTTCAGATACGCAGTATTTT. Translated: CASSQRSGSSDTQYF.

The J gene is TRBJ2-3, the V gene TRBV7-6; D is possibly TRBD1 (6 bases). Germline CDR1 is SGHVS and CDR2 is FNYEAQ. This CDR3 region has 14 residues. The germline V and J ends were trimmed by 5 bases and 2 bases, with 11 bases remaining between them. The DNA of the CDR3 is TGTGCCAGCAGCCCCAGGACAGTCACAGATACGCAGTATTTT. This codes for CASSPRTVTDTQYF.